This TCR beta chain was recorded in a study of T cells after yellow fever vaccination. Looking at the study overall: Preparation of fractions with low cell numbers was performed using SMART-Seq v4 Ultra Low Input.

By 5'RACE template switching, TCR cDNA was produced, with a universal primer site and UMIs added in the process. One entry per CDR3 protein results from TCRdb running MiXCR on the 5' RACE reads. The repertoire has hundreds of thousands of distinct CDR3 sequences, about 17% of them found once; the top ten carry roughly a sixth. Trimming took off 2 bases at V and 0 bases at J, with 12 bases between the two ends. CDR1 is DFQATT and CDR2 is SNEGSKA in the germline V gene (reference sequence). This CDR3 has 15 amino acids. The study, taken as a whole, reports: Researchers noted that a small share of clonotypes showed up in both CD4 and CD8 compartments.

This clonotype was found a few times. Its antigen is unidentified. The chain employs TRBV20-1 and TRBJ2-3; no firm D call. This receptor was identified in a man aged 18 to 29 who received the YFV17D yellow fever vaccine. This specimen consisted of PBMCs, obtained before the yellow fever booster vaccination. For the CDR3, the DNA is TGCAGTGCTAGACTTCCTTTGGCTAGCACAGATACGCAGTATTTT. Translated, it gives CSARLPLASTDTQYF.